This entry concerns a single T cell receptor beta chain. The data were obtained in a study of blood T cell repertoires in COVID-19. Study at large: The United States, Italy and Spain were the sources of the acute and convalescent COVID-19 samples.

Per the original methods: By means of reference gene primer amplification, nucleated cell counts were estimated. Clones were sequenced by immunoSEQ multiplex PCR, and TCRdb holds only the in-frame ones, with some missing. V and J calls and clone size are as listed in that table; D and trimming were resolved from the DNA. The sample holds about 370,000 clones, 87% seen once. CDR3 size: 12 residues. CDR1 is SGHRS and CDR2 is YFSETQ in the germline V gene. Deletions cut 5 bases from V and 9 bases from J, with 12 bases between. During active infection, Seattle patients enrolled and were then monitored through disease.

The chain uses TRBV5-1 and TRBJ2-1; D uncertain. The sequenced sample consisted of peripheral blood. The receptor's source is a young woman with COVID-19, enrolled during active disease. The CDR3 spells CASRSTAGEQFF. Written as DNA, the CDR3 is TGCGCCAGCAGGTCCACTGCCGGTGAGCAGTTCTTC.